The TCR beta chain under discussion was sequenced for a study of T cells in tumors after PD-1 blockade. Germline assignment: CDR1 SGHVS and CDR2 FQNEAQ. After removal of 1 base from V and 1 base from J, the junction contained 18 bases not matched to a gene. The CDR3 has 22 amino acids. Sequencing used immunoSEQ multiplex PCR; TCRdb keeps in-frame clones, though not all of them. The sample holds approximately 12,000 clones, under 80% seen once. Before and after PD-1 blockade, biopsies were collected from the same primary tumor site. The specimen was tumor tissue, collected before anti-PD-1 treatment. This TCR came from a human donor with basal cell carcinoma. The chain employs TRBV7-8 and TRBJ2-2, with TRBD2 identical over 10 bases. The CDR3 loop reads CASSLVRLAGVKYIMNTGELFF. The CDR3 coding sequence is TGTGCCAGCAGCTTAGTGCGGCTAGCGGGAGTAAAGTATATTATGAACACCGGGGAGCTGTTTTTT.